This TCR beta chain is drawn from a study of cytomegalovirus exposure and HLA in healthy donors. Study outcomes and limitations: In a later analysis, HLA-C alleles had the fewest associated TCRs, DRB1 alleles the most. The authors judged a highly shared variant cluster likely a sequencing artifact. Data from an earlier analysis indicated that most TCR beta V segments were productive either about 87% or about 30% of the time.

Concerning this clone itself: Its specificity is unknown. This sample includes further DNA sequences coding for the same CDR3.

Per germline, CDR1 GTSNPN and CDR2 SVGIG (reference sequence). The length of the CDR3 is 15 residues. V lost 0 bases and J lost 0, with 9 bases in between. It was with 60 Vbeta and 13 Jbeta primers that the PCR ran. Generated by immunoSEQ multiplex PCR, the TCRdb table keeps only in-frame clones and is missing some. The table has 100,000 or so clones, more than 75% seen once. The chain is built from TRBV30 and TRBJ2-4; no firm D call. This clonotype originated in a woman aged 45 to 65 in good health and CMV-seropositive. The sequencing input was PBMCs. For the CDR3, the DNA is TGTGCCTGGAGTGTATTAAGCGCAGCCAAAAACATTCAGTACTTC. Amino acid sequence: CAWSVLSAAKNIQYF.